This TCR beta chain was recorded in a study of blood T cell repertoires in COVID-19. Across the whole study: Samples of COVID-19 (acute and convalescent) were obtained from the United States, Italy and Spain. PBMCs, B-cell-depleted T cells, or T cells were the source of the cDNA or gDNA that made up the material.

The CDR3 is 17 residues long. V was cut by 2 bases and J by 0 bases, with 14 bases left in between. Germline V gene sequence: CDR1 MGHRA, CDR2 YSYEKL. Original data processing: Reference gene primer amplification yielded estimated nucleated cell counts. This table comes from immunoSEQ multiplex PCR, and its TCRdb copy is limited to in-frame clones, with some not included. Clonal size and the V and J genes are those of that table, whereas D and trimming came from the DNA. The sample contains about 180,000 clones, 70% to 90% of which appear only once. The specimen was peripheral blood. This sequence originates from a man in his sixties with acute or convalescent COVID-19. The V and J genes are TRBV4-1 and TRBJ2-1; D is uncertain. In nucleotides, the CDR3 is TGCGCCAGCAGCCAACAGTTGTGGTCCAGCTCCTACAATGAGCAGTTCTTC. Amino acids: CASSQQLWSSSYNEQFF.